The 26 T cell receptor beta chains below all came from one sample that was sequenced in a study. Via MiXCR, TCRdb re-called the RT-PCR reads, giving one row per CDR3 protein. There are approximately 720,000 distinct CDR3 sequences in the sample; around 14% occur only once, and about 3.9% lies in the top ten. Sequencing was carried out using memory CD4+ T cells from blood. These receptors were taken from a female donor in good health, serving as a healthy control.

This clonotype was seen a handful of times. The chain recombines TRBV12-3 or TRBV12-4 with TRBJ1-5; D not certain. V lost 3 bases to trimming and J lost 4 bases, with 7 bases between them. This CDR3 has 13 amino acids. CDR3: CASSFGENQPQHF. The CDR3 coding sequence is TGTGCCAGCAGTTTTGGGGAGAATCAGCCCCAGCATTTT.

This clonotype was counted ten times or more. The chain has TRBV29-1 and TRBJ2-1, with D maybe TRBD2 (5 bases). The V gene's germline CDR1 is SQVTM and CDR2 ANQGSEA. This CDR3 has 17 amino acids. The V gene lost 7 bases and the J gene lost 0 bases, with 22 bases spanning the gap. The CDR3 DNA sequence: TGCAGCGCAAGCAACAGTCGGGGATCGAGCTCCTACAATGAGCAGTTCTTC. Translating gives CSASNSRGSSSYNEQFF.

This clonotype turned up a few times. This chain connects TRBV5-1 to TRBJ2-3; 10 nucleotides match TRBD2. The CDR3 runs to 17 residues. Germline CDR1 reads SGHRS; CDR2 reads YFSETQ. V lost 3 bases, J lost 4 bases, and 11 bases stayed unmatched. The DNA for the CDR3 is TGCGCCAGCAGCTCAGCTAGCGGGAGAGTCGGGGCAGATACGCAGTATTTT. Amino acids: CASSSASGRVGADTQYF.

V and J are TRBV5-1 and TRBJ2-7; no clear D. The CDR3 is 13 amino acids. Deletions cut 5 bases from V and 2 bases from J, with 11 bases between. Per germline, CDR1 SGHRS and CDR2 YFSETQ. In DNA form, the CDR3 reads TGCGCCAGCAGGTCCCCTACAGCCTACGAGCAGTACTTC. Protein: CASRSPTAYEQYF.

The chain joins TRBV20-1 to TRBJ2-7; D unresolved. This CDR3 comprises 12 residues. V was cut by 3 bases and J by 2 bases, with 8 bases left in between. Germline V gene data show CDR1 as DFQATT and CDR2 as SNEGSKA (reference sequence). The CDR3: CSASPTAYEQYF. In DNA, the CDR3 is TGCAGTGCTAGCCCGACCGCCTACGAGCAGTACTTC.

The gene calls are TRBV20-1 and TRBJ1-2; possible D gene TRBD1, 5 bases. From germline, CDR1 is DFQATT and CDR2 SNEGSKA (reference sequence). The CDR3 consists of 13 residues. Trimming took 6 bases from V and 4 from J, leaving 15 bases between them. The CDR3 nucleotides are TGCAGTGCCCTCCCTTCTGACAGCTATGGCTACACCTTC. Translation gives CSALPSDSYGYTF.

The V and J genes are TRBV6-6 and TRBJ2-7, with TRBD2 matching over 10 bases. CDR1 is MNHNY and CDR2 is SVGAGI in the germline V gene (reference sequence). Trimming cost V 3 bases and J 4 bases; bases outside gene matches: 3. There are 14 residues in the CDR3. The CDR3 nucleotides are TGTGCCAGCAGTTATACTAGCGGGGTTTACGAGCAGTACTTC. Translated, it gives CASSYTSGVYEQYF.

The V gene is TRBV10-3, the J gene TRBJ2-1; 7 bases agree with TRBD1. V shed 8 bases, J shed 8 bases, and the junction held 15 bases outside the gene matches. CDR1 and CDR2 from the germline V gene are ENHRY and SYGVKD. This CDR3 region has 15 residues. CDR3 bases: TGTGCCATCGCCACGAGGCAGGGGGTTAGGGATGAGCAGTTCTTC. As protein: CAIATRQGVRDEQFF.

This clonotype was picked up a small number of times. The chain employs TRBV25-1 and TRBJ1-1; no reliable D call. V was pared by 1 base and J by 5 bases, with 2 bases between. Germline V gene sequence: CDR1 MGHDK, CDR2 SYGVNS. CDR3 length: 11 amino acids. The CDR3 coding sequence is TGTGCCAGCAGTGAATGGACTGAAGCTTTCTTT. Translation: CASSEWTEAFF.

The chain has TRBV15 and TRBJ1-1; 8 nucleotides match TRBD1. The V segment lost 2 bases and the J segment 1 base; nucleotides outside the gene matches: 0. This CDR3 has 14 amino acids. CDR1 is LNHNV and CDR2 is YYDKDF in the germline V gene (reference sequence). CDR3 in DNA: TGTGCCACCAGCAGACAGGGGGCGAACACTGAAGCTTTCTTT. It yields the protein CATSRQGANTEAFF.

The V and J genes are TRBV28 and TRBJ1-2; 7 bases map to TRBD1. Germline trimming cut 10 bases from V and 2 bases from J; bases unmatched to any gene: 10. The CDR3 is made up of 14 amino acids. Germline CDR1 and CDR2: MDHEN and SYDVKM. The CDR3 spells CATTRDRRNYGYTF. The CDR3 coding sequence is TGTGCCACCACGCGGGACAGACGAAACTATGGCTACACCTTC.

There are many counts of this clonotype. The CDR3 reads CSAEEGGAGDTQYF. The CDR3 DNA follows: TGCAGTGCCGAGGAAGGAGGGGCGGGAGATACGCAGTATTTT. The J gene is TRBJ2-3, the V gene TRBV20-1, with a possible D match to TRBD2 (6 bases). The CDR3 length is 14 residues. From germline, CDR1 is DFQATT and CDR2 SNEGSKA (reference sequence). V was pared by 6 bases and J by 5 bases, with 18 bases between.

This clonotype was counted only a few times. This chain connects TRBV27 to TRBJ1-1; D might be TRBD1 (6 bases). CDR1 MNHEY and CDR2 SMNVEV come from the germline V gene (reference sequence). V was pared by 6 bases and J by 1 base, with 21 bases between. The CDR3 length is 17 residues. The chain's CDR3 is CASRTIRGSGQNTEAFF. For the CDR3, the DNA is TGTGCCAGCAGAACAATTCGTGGGTCGGGACAGAACACTGAAGCTTTCTTT.

The sample holds a few counts of this clonotype. The chain is built from TRBV13 and TRBJ2-3, with TRBD2 identical over 11 bases. Germline CDR1 PRHDT, CDR2 FYEKMQ (reference sequence). The CDR3 runs to 16 residues. Losses at the gene ends were 4 bases for V and 1 base for J; bases not matched to a gene: 4. The CDR3 is CASSSQGLAGTDTQYF. The DNA for the CDR3 is TGTGCCAGCAGCTCCCAGGGACTAGCGGGCACAGATACGCAGTATTTT.

This clonotype occurred many times. The chain links TRBV5-1 to TRBJ2-3; 10 bases map to TRBD2. Germline loops: CDR1 SGHRS, CDR2 YFSETQ. After removal of 3 bases from V and 5 bases from J, the junction contained 6 bases not matched to a gene. The CDR3 length is 15 residues. CDR3 nucleotides: TGCGCCAGCAGCTCAGCGGGAGGGCCGGGAGATACGCAGTATTTT. Its translation: CASSSAGGPGDTQYF.

At least ten counts were recorded for this clonotype. CDR3 amino acids: CATSDVAREDNNEQFF. CDR3 bases: TGTGCCACCAGTGATGTGGCCCGGGAGGACAACAATGAGCAGTTCTTC. The chain couples TRBV24-1 to TRBJ2-1, with 7 bases aligning to TRBD2. J gave up 5 bases and V 3 bases, and 9 bases lay outside the gene matches. The CDR3 loop spans 16 amino acids. CDR1 KGHDR and CDR2 SFDVKD come from the germline V gene.

The rearrangement joins TRBV28 to TRBJ2-7, with D unclear. CDR3 length: 15 residues. From germline, CDR1 is MDHEN and CDR2 SYDVKM. V was cut by 6 bases and J by 3 bases, with 18 bases left in between. CDR3 DNA: TGTGCCAGCAGATCAAGTCCCAGGATGCTCTACGAGCAGTACTTC. Residues: CASRSSPRMLYEQYF.

Ten or more counts support this clonotype. This chain connects TRBV4-2 to TRBJ1-2; D unresolved. The V gene lost 1 base and the J gene lost 7 bases, with 16 bases spanning the gap. The germline V gene encodes CDR1 LGHNA and CDR2 YNFKEQ. The length of the CDR3 is 15 residues. CDR3 region: CASSQGIGDSGGYTF. CDR3 in DNA: TGTGCCAGCAGCCAAGGTATCGGGGATTCAGGTGGCTACACCTTC.

The rearrangement links TRBV21-1 to TRBJ1-1; the table's D gene call, TRBD1, was not cross checked with the DNA. TRBV21-1 is designated a pseudogene. The CDR3 contains 16 residues. The CDR3 DNA follows: TGTGCCAGCAGCATCCTTCGGACAGGGTCAGACACTGAAGCTTTCTTT. Translating it yields CASSILRTGSDTEAFF.

This rearrangement joins TRBV6-5 to TRBJ1-6; 8 bases match TRBD1. The germline gives CDR1 MNHEY, CDR2 SVGAGI. The CDR3 contains 17 residues. The V segment lost 2 bases and the J segment 5 bases; nucleotides outside the gene matches: 8. CDR3 coding DNA: TGTGCCAGCAGTTACGTAGCCGGGGGACAGGATAATTCACCCCTCCACTTT. Protein: CASSYVAGGQDNSPLHF.

This clonotype was seen more than once but under ten times. The chain carries TRBV12-3 or TRBV12-4 and TRBJ1-6; D call uncertain. V gave up 4 bases and J gave up 14 bases, with 21 bases separating them. The CDR3 extends over 15 amino acids. CDR3 nucleotide sequence: TGTGCCAGCAGTTCTCGACTGGGGTGGGGTTCGACCCTCCACTTT. Translated: CASSSRLGWGSTLHF.

Only a few counts were recorded for this clonotype. V and J are TRBV20-1 and TRBJ2-2; the D is unclear. Germline CDR1 is DFQATT and CDR2 is SNEGSKA (reference sequence). CDR3 size: 13 residues. The CDR3 here is CTPEKGNTGELFF. The DNA for the CDR3 is TGCACCCCGGAAAAGGGGAACACCGGGGAGCTGTTTTTT.

A word on this clonotype: It may be a read error: a sequence one base away is much more abundant. The V and J genes are TRBV20-1 and TRBJ2-4; D not certain. CDR1 and CDR2 from the germline V gene are DFQATT and SNEGSKA (reference sequence). The CDR3 is 13 amino acids. The CDR3 DNA reads as TGCAGTTGCAACAGCGAAGCCAAAACCATTCAGTACTTC. Its protein is CSCNSEAKTIQYF.

This chain joins TRBV5-1 and TRBJ1-1, with D maybe TRBD1 (5 bases). This CDR3 comprises 16 residues. Trimming cost V 1 base and J 3 bases, with 16 bases left between them. Germline CDR1 and CDR2: SGHRS and YFSETQ. The CDR3 nucleotides are TGCGCCAGCAGCTTGAATGTTGGGACGTCGGACACTGAAGCTTTCTTT. This gives the protein CASSLNVGTSDTEAFF.

In its sample, this clonotype was seen a few times. The chain has TRBV20-1 and TRBJ2-2, with D perhaps TRBD1 or TRBD2 (5 bases each). Trimming left V 0 bases short and J 0 bases short, with 8 bases between. The CDR3 runs 15 residues. Germline V gene sequence: CDR1 DFQATT, CDR2 SNEGSKA (reference sequence). DNA of the CDR3: TGCAGTGCTAGAGATGAGGGACCGAACACCGGGGAGCTGTTTTTT. As protein: CSARDEGPNTGELFF.

This chain joins TRBV7-8 and TRBJ2-3, with 7 bases matching TRBD2. The germline CDR1 and CDR2 sequences are SGHVS and FQNEAQ. The CDR3 sequence is 14 residues long. After removal of 5 bases from V and 6 bases from J, the junction contained 8 bases not matched to a gene. The CDR3 DNA sequence: TGTGCCAGCAGCGGCCGGGATAGCGGGGATACGCAGTATTTT. Translation gives CASSGRDSGDTQYF.